Here is one TCR beta chain with its context. Its matching antigen is unknown. Trimming pared 3 bases from V and 5 bases from J, leaving 12 bases between. Germline lookup yields CDR1 SGDLS and CDR2 YYNGEE. The CDR3 loop spans 15 amino acids. Profiled with immunoSEQ multiplex PCR; TCRdb holds only in-frame clones, not every one. The sample includes 120,000 or so clones, 75% to 90% of them seen just once. The source of the sample is a study of T cell responses to AZD1222 COVID-19 vaccine. Study findings and constraints: Only after the peak T cell response were repertoires sampled.

Sequences were derived from peripheral blood, sampled on day 0 of MenACWY control vaccination. The genes are TRBV9 and TRBJ1-6; D gene uncertain. The sequence derives from an adult in good health. CDR3 in DNA: TGTGCCAGCAGCGCCGCCTGGGGTCATAATTCACCCCTCCACTTT. Amino acids: CASSAAWGHNSPLHF.